This TCR beta chain was captured in a study of cytomegalovirus exposure and HLA in healthy donors. V was trimmed by 4 bases and J by 1 base, leaving 14 bases between them. The CDR3 consists of 16 residues. Germline V gene data show CDR1 as SGDLS and CDR2 as YYNGEE. This clone was seen a few times. PCR amplification relied on 60 Vbeta primers (plus 13 Jbeta primers). Sequencing was performed with immunoSEQ multiplex PCR; in TCRdb, only in-frame clones are kept and a portion is missing. The top ten clones hold 1% to 1.5% of a sample with 110,000 to 150,000 clones, 73% of them seen once. The source is a woman aged 40 to 50 in good health and CMV-seronegative. The rearrangement links TRBV9 to TRBJ2-2; D possibly corresponds to TRBD2 (6 bases). Sequencing input: PBMCs. CDR3 DNA: TGTGCCAGCAGCCCACGCATGGGGGGGAACACCGGGGAGCTGTTTTTT. Its translation: CASSPRMGGNTGELFF.